Each of the 8 T cell receptor beta chains below was sequenced from the same sample in a study of cytotoxic CD8 clonotypes in ibrutinib-treated CLL. The table came from immunoSEQ multiplex PCR; TCRdb's copy has only in-frame clones and leaves some out. Of approximately 150,000 clones listed, 70% to 90% were seen once; the top ten hold about 3%. The sequencing used PBMCs, collected at disease progression, from a patient treated with ibrutinib. The receptor source for this set is a human donor with chronic lymphocytic leukemia.

The J gene is TRBJ2-7, the V gene TRBV5-1, with 7 bases lining up with TRBD1. Germline CDR1 is SGHRS and CDR2 is YFSETQ. The CDR3 is made up of 18 amino acids. V shed 4 bases and J 1 base; nucleotides not matched to a gene: 17. CDR3 sequence (DNA): TGCGCCAGCAGCCTCACACCGACCTCCGGGACAGCTTCCTACGAGCAGTACTTC. Translating gives CASSLTPTSGTASYEQYF.

This clone was seen just once. The chain joins TRBV6-5 to TRBJ2-2, with D tentatively TRBD2 (7 bases). V lost 6 bases and J lost 7, with 12 bases in between. The germline V gene has CDR1 MNHEY and CDR2 SVGAGI. The CDR3 covers 13 residues. The CDR3 protein is CASSGGRNGELFF. The CDR3 nucleotides are TGTGCCAGCAGCGGGGGGCGGAACGGGGAGCTGTTTTTT.

In this sample, this clone turned up a few times. The chain joins TRBV4-1 to TRBJ2-7; D unresolved. The CDR3 covers 14 residues. Trimming took off 0 bases at V and 3 bases at J, with 9 bases between the two ends. Germline values: CDR1 MGHRA, CDR2 YSYEKL. In nucleotides, the CDR3 is TGCGCCAGCAGCCAAGATAGGCAATTCTACGAGCAGTACTTC. It specifies CASSQDRQFYEQYF.

The chain joins TRBV6-1 to TRBJ2-2; 13 bases are a match to TRBD2. The CDR3 spans 19 residues. The V gene's germline CDR1 is MNHNS and CDR2 SASEGT. V lost 2 bases and J lost 3; bases outside the gene matches: 9. The CDR3 region has the DNA TGTGCCAGCAGTGAATCCCAGGGACTAGCGGGATTCCACACCGGGGAGCTGTTTTTT. Its protein is CASSESQGLAGFHTGELFF.

The rearrangement uses TRBV5-6 and TRBJ1-4; D uncertain. Deletions cut 1 base from V and 8 bases from J, with 9 bases between. In germline, CDR1 is SGHDT, CDR2 YYEEEE. This CDR3 comprises 13 residues. The CDR3 loop is CASSLLGREKLFF. CDR3 in DNA: TGTGCCAGCAGCTTGTTAGGCCGCGAAAAACTGTTTTTT.

This clone was counted once. The chain employs TRBV18 and TRBJ1-1, with D tentatively TRBD1 (6 bases). Per germline, CDR1 KGHSH and CDR2 LQKENI. This CDR3 has 15 residues. The V end lost 6 bases, the J end lost 0 bases, and 14 bases lay between the germline ends. The CDR3 bases are TGTGCCAGCTCGGGGGACAAACTATTGAACACTGAAGCTTTCTTT. Amino acids: CASSGDKLLNTEAFF.

The chain carries TRBV2 and TRBJ1-1; D is ambiguous. The CDR3 extends over 15 amino acids. The ends were cut back, 4 bases at V and 4 bases at J, with 16 bases in the middle. Germline lookup yields CDR1 SNHLY and CDR2 FYNNEI. The chain's CDR3 is CASSGFLSVGTEAFF. As DNA, the CDR3 is TGTGCCAGCAGTGGGTTCTTGAGTGTGGGCACTGAAGCTTTCTTT.

V is TRBV7-2 and J is TRBJ1-1, with unresolved D. CDR1 SGHTA and CDR2 FQGNSA come from the germline V gene. CDR3 length equals 13 residues. V was cut by 2 bases and J by 6 bases, with 10 bases left in between. In DNA form, the CDR3 reads TGTGCCAGCAGCTTATTGGTGGACGCTGAAGCTTTCTTT. This gives the protein CASSLLVDAEAFF.